This T cell receptor beta chain was identified during a study of response to subunit inactivated influenza vaccine. Whole-study results and caveats: There was a suggestion from the authors that each seasonal influenza vaccination recruits few new T cells.

TCRdb reprocessed the RT-PCR reads with MiXCR, giving one entry per CDR3 protein. The data hold about 650,000 distinct CDR3 sequences, with less than 20% observed a single time. For this clonotype: The antigen is unknown.

Germline V gene sequence: CDR1 KGHDR, CDR2 SFDVKD. The CDR3 contains 14 residues. V lost 5 bases, J lost 4 bases, and 6 bases stayed unmatched. This chain links TRBV24-1 with TRBJ1-1; 7 nucleotides agree with TRBD1. Sequencing was performed on PBMCs from blood, taken about 13 days after vaccination. The receptor was isolated from a man aged 45-65 years who received an inactivated influenza vaccine. The CDR3 DNA is TGTGCCACCAGTGGCGGGACAGCTGGCACTGAAGCTTTCTTT. Translated: CATSGGTAGTEAFF.